These 25 T cell receptor beta chains came from one sample sequenced in a study of monozygotic twins with inflammatory bowel disease. TCRdb re-called the 5' RACE reads and catalogs CDR3 proteins one per entry, DNA excluded. This table holds about 43,000 distinct CDR3 sequences. Input material: blood. Source of these receptors: a human donor with ulcerative colitis or Crohn's disease, or a healthy co-twin of an affected twin (not recorded which).

V usage is TRBV12-2 and J usage is TRBJ1-1; lacking DNA, the TRBD1 call made by TCRdb goes unchecked. TRBV12-2 is marked as a pseudogene. This CDR3 contains 14 residues. The CDR3 region is CASRLGRGNTEAFF.

V gene TRBV24-1 combines with J gene TRBJ2-5; TCRdb lists TRBD1, though no DNA is available to test this call. The CDR3 loop spans 16 amino acids. In germline, CDR1 is KGHDR, CDR2 SFDVKD. CDR3 amino acids: CATSDLRRGGLETQYF.

The gene calls are TRBV25-1 and TRBJ2-2; absent DNA, TCRdb's TRBD1 call cannot be checked. The CDR3 loop spans 16 amino acids. Germline V CDR1 and CDR2: MGHDK, SYGVNS. The CDR3 spells CASSVSTGGTTGELFF.

This chain links TRBV3-1 with TRBJ2-1. This CDR3 is built from 16 residues. Looked up from germline, CDR1 is LGHDT and CDR2 is YNNKEL (reference sequence). Here the CDR3 reads CASSQGLADSYNEQFF.

The chain joins TRBV29-1 to TRBJ2-7; TCRdb picks TRBD1, but there is no DNA to check that call. Germline V CDR1 and CDR2: SQVTM, ANQGSEA. This CDR3 is built from 13 residues. CDR3 in amino acids: CSVVRGTSYEQYF.

This chain uses TRBV7-9 with TRBJ1-1. CDR1 and CDR2 from the germline V gene are SEHNR and FQNEAQ (reference sequence). The CDR3 is made up of 13 amino acids. The chain's CDR3 is CASSLRENTEAFF.

The chain carries TRBV20-1 and TRBJ2-1; TCRdb lists TRBD2, though no DNA is available to test this call. The CDR3 runs 16 residues. Germline V gives CDR1 DFQATT, CDR2 SNEGSKA (reference sequence). This CDR3 is CSAREGSSGERSEQFF.

This chain uses TRBV5-6 with TRBJ2-7. This CDR3 spans 14 amino acids. The germline V gene has CDR1 SGHDT and CDR2 YYEEEE. CDR3 in amino acids: CASSLAGRTYEQYF.

The rearrangement uses TRBV14 and TRBJ2-4; TCRdb's D call, TRBD2, is unchecked because there is no DNA. This CDR3 is 17 amino acids long. Germline lookup yields CDR1 SGHDN and CDR2 FVKESK. Here the CDR3 reads CASSPSGISDRINIQYF.

This sequence joins TRBV28 and TRBJ2-4; lacking DNA, the TRBD1 call made by TCRdb goes unchecked. CDR1 is MDHEN and CDR2 is SYDVKM in the germline V gene. The CDR3 has 13 amino acids. The chain's CDR3 is CASSLGQLNIQYF.

V gene TRBV5-1 combines with J gene TRBJ2-1; TCRdb picks TRBD1, but there is no DNA to check that call. Germline V gene lookup returns CDR1 SGHRS and CDR2 YFSETQ. The CDR3 loop spans 14 amino acids. CDR3 in amino acids: CASSPATGRNEQFF.

This sequence joins TRBV5-1 and TRBJ2-7. CDR1 is SGHRS, CDR2 YFSETQ, per germline. The CDR3 spans 11 residues. CDR3 in amino acids: CASSSAYEQYF. Using reference TRBV5-1 and TRBJ2-7 for the parts outside the CDR3, the full variable domain is KAGVTQTPRYLIKTRGQQVTLSCSPISGHRSVSWYQQTPGQGLQFLFEYFSETQRNKGNFPGRFSGRQFSNSRSEMNVSTLELGDSALYLCASSSAYEQYFGPGTRLTVT.

The gene calls are TRBV10-3 and TRBJ1-2. The CDR3 has 14 amino acids. Per germline, CDR1 ENHRY and CDR2 SYGVKD. The CDR3 sequence is CAIRPQDYSYGYTF.

The V and J genes are TRBV29-1 and TRBJ2-2; absent DNA, TCRdb's TRBD1 call cannot be checked. The CDR3 runs to 12 residues. Per germline, CDR1 SQVTM and CDR2 ANQGSEA. The CDR3 spells CSGRQSTGELFF.

The CDR3 is CASSGPWVSGNTIYF. The V gene is TRBV28, the J gene TRBJ1-3. This CDR3 is 15 amino acids long. In germline, CDR1 is MDHEN, CDR2 SYDVKM.

Here the CDR3 reads CASSRDDGKETQYF. This sequence joins TRBV7-2 and TRBJ2-5; the TCRdb call, TRBD1, lacks DNA for checking. Germline values: CDR1 SGHTA, CDR2 FQGNSA. The CDR3 is made up of 14 amino acids.

V and J are TRBV19 and TRBJ1-1. From germline, CDR1 is LNHDA and CDR2 SQIVND (reference sequence). The CDR3 runs 16 residues. This chain's CDR3 is CASSPNVEGWNTEAFF.

The chain's CDR3 is CASSDRGSGTDTQYF. This chain uses TRBV10-1 with TRBJ2-3; TCRdb calls TRBD1, which cannot be checked without DNA. Germline-derived CDR1 and CDR2 are WNHNN and SYGVQD (reference sequence). The CDR3 runs to 15 residues.

The rearrangement joins TRBV7-9 to TRBJ2-2; TCRdb names TRBD1, which stays unverified in the absence of DNA. The CDR3 totals 16 residues. Germline CDR1 is SEHNR and CDR2 is FQNEAQ (reference sequence). CDR3: CASSVAGTGTPGELFF. Full variable domain (outside the CDR3, taken from reference TRBV7-9 and TRBJ2-2): DTGVSQNPRHKITKRGQNVTFRCDPISEHNRLYWYRQTLGQGPEFLTYFQNEAQLEKSRLLSDRFSAERPKGSFSTLEIQRTEQGDSAMYLCASSVAGTGTPGELFFGEGSRLTVL.

CDR3: CASSVDSWDSYGYTF. The chain employs TRBV9 and TRBJ1-2; TCRdb's assignment of TRBD1 cannot be checked, as there is no DNA. The CDR3 loop spans 15 amino acids. Germline CDR1 is SGDLS and CDR2 is YYNGEE. The full variable domain, completed using reference TRBV9 and TRBJ1-2, is DSGVTQTPKHLITATGQRVTLRCSPRSGDLSVYWYQQSLDQGLQFLIQYYNGEERAKGNILERFSAQQFPDLHSELNLSSLELGDSALYFCASSVDSWDSYGYTFGSGTRLTVV.

The chain carries TRBV28 and TRBJ2-7; the D call of TRBD1 rests on TCRdb alone, since no DNA is present to check it. The CDR3 totals 15 residues. Germline CDR1 and CDR2: MDHEN and SYDVKM. The chain's CDR3 is CASRPAGSRTYEQYF.

The V gene is TRBV12-3 or TRBV12-4, the J gene TRBJ2-1; checking the TCRdb D call of TRBD1 is not possible without DNA. The CDR3 spans 14 residues. This CDR3 is CASSVGQGYNEQFF.

The chain employs TRBV27 and TRBJ2-2; checking the TCRdb D call of TRBD1 is not possible without DNA. CDR1 and CDR2 (germline): MNHEY, SMNVEV (reference sequence). This CDR3 region has 16 residues. The CDR3 region is CASSSVAGVVTGELFF.

V gene TRBV12-3 or TRBV12-4 combines with J gene TRBJ2-2; TCRdb returns TRBD2, unconfirmable since there is no DNA. The CDR3 covers 16 residues. The CDR3 reads CASSRLAGGPTGELFF.

The genes are TRBV2 and TRBJ2-7; TCRdb's D gene call, TRBD1, goes unchecked for lack of DNA. Looked up from germline, CDR1 is SNHLY and CDR2 is FYNNEI. The CDR3 length is 14 residues. CDR3 sequence reads: CASSRDSAFWEQYF. Together with reference TRBV2 and TRBJ2-7, the CDR3 gives the full variable domain: EPEVTQTPSHQVTQMGQEVILRCVPISNHLYFYWYRQILGQKVEFLVSFYNNEISEKSEIFDDQFSVERPDGSNFTLKIRSTKLEDSAMYFCASSRDSAFWEQYFGPGTRLTVT.